This T cell receptor beta chain originates from a study of CD8 T cells in ankylosing spondylitis. MiXCR, run by TCRdb on the 5' RACE reads, gives a single entry per CDR3 protein. Of almost 400,000 distinct CDR3 sequences in the sample, about 20% were seen once. Worth noting for this clonotype: Its cognate antigen is unknown.

Findings of the study overall: A motif in TCR beta, a set of roughly eight highly homologous variants, appeared characteristic of ankylosing spondylitis blood.

CDR1 is DFQATT and CDR2 is SNEGSKA in the germline V gene (reference sequence). This CDR3 is built from 12 residues. The ends lost 5 bases at V and 6 bases at J; junction bases unmatched: 2. The sequence was collected from a male donor with ankylosing spondylitis. Sequencing used blood, either unsorted or a sorted T cell fraction (not recorded which). V gene TRBV20-1 combines with J gene TRBJ2-1; 9 bases agree with TRBD1. The CDR3 here is CSAGDRANEQFF. Written as DNA, the CDR3 is TGCAGTGCTGGGGACAGGGCCAATGAGCAGTTCTTC.